This T cell receptor (beta chain) is drawn from a study of blood T cell repertoires in COVID-19. At the level of the study: Material from acute and convalescent COVID-19 was sourced from the United States, Italy and Spain. T cells, B-cell-depleted T cells, or PBMCs supplied cDNA or gDNA.

CDR3 length equals 16 residues. Germline CDR1 and CDR2: SGDLS and YYNGEE. The V and J ends lost 2 bases and 3 bases, in that order; junction bases with no gene match: 7. In the original workflow: It was from reference gene primer amplification that nucleated cell counts were estimated. Assay: immunoSEQ multiplex PCR; the TCRdb copy retains only in-frame clones and omits some. V and J calls and clone size are those listed in that table; D and trimming were worked out from the DNA. The sample has some 200,000 clones; 70% to 90% are singletons. The chain is built from TRBV9 and TRBJ2-1; 8 bases align to TRBD1. This TCR was sampled from a man in his forties or fifties with acute or convalescent COVID-19. The sequencing input was peripheral blood. CDR3: CASSVQTGVNYNEQFF. The CDR3 DNA follows: TGTGCCAGCAGCGTTCAGACAGGGGTGAACTACAATGAGCAGTTCTTC.